This entry concerns a single TCR beta chain. The data were taken from a study of T cell responses to AZD1222 COVID-19 vaccine. The germline gives CDR1 SEHNR, CDR2 FQNEAQ (reference sequence). The CDR3 has 15 residues. V lost 5 bases to trimming and J lost 6 bases, with 16 bases between them. TCRdb's copy holds only in-frame clones and misses some; the assay was immunoSEQ multiplex PCR. Of approximately 120,000 clones in the sample, more than 70% are singletons; the top ten hold over 9.5%. The chain uses TRBV7-9 and TRBJ1-4, with a tentative D call TRBD1 (5 bases). The clonotype was recovered from an adult in good health. This specimen was peripheral blood, taken on day 0 of AZD1222 vaccination. The CDR3 nucleotides are TGTGCCAGCAGCATCTCGGGGGGGACGGATGAAAAACTGTTTTTT. This codes for CASSISGGTDEKLFF.